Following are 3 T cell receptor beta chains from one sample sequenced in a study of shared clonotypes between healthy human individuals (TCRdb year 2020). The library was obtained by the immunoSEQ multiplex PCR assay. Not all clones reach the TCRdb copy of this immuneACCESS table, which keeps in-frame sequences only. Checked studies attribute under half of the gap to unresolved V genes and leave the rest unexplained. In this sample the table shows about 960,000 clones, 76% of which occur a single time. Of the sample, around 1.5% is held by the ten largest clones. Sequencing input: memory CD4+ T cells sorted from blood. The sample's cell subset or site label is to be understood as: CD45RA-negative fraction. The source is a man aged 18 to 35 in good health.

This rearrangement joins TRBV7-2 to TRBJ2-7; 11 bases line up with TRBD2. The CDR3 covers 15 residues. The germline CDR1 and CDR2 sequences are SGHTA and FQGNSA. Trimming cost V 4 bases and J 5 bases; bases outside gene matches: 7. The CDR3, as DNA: TGTGCCAGCAGCTCACCCACTAGCGGGAGTAACGAGCAGTACTTC. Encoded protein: CASSSPTSGSNEQYF.

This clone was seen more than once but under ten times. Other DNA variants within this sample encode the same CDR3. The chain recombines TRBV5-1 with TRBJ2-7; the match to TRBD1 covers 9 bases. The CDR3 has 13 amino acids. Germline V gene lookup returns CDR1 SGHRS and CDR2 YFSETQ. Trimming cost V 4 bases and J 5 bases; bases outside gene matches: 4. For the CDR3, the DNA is TGCGCCAGCAGCCTGGGACAGGGAGACGAGCAGTACTTC. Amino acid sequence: CASSLGQGDEQYF.

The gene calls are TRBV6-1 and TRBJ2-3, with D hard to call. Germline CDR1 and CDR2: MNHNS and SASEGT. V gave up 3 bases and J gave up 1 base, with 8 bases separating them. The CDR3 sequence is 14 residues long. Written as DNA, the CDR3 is TGTGCCAGCAGTGAGGGAAGCGGCACAGATACGCAGTATTTT. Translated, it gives CASSEGSGTDTQYF.